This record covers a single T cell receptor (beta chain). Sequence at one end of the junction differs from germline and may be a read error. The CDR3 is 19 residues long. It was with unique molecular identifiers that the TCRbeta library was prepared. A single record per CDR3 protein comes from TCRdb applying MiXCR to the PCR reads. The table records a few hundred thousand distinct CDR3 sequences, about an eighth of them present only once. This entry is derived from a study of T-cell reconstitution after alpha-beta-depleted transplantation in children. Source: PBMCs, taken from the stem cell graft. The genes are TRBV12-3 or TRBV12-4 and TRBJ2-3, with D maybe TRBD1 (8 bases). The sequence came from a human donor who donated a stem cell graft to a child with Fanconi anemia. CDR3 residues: CASCLQSSGGAGGRDTQYF. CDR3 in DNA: TGTGCCAGCTGTTTACAATCTTCAGGGGGGGCAGGGGGCAGAGATACGCAGTATTTT.